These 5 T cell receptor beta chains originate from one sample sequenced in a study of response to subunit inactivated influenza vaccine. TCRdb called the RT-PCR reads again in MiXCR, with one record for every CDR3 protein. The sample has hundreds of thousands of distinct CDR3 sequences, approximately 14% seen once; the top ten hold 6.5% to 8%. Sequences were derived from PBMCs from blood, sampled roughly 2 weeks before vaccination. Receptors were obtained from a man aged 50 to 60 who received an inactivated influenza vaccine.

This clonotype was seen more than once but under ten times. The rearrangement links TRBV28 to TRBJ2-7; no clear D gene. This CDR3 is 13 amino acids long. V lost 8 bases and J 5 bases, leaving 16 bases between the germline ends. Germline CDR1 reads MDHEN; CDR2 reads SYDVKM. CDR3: CASAEGQSHEQYF. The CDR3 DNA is TGTGCCAGCGCTGAAGGGCAGTCTCACGAGCAGTACTTC.

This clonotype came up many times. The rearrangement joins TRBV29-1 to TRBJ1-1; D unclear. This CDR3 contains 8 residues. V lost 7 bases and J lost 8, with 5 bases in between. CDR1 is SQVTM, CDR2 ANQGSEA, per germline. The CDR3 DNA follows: TGCAGCGCAAGAGAAGCTTTCTTT. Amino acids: CSAREAFF.

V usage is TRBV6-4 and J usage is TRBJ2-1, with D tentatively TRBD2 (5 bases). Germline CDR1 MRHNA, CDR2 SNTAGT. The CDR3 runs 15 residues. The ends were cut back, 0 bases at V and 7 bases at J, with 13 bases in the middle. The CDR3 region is CASSDSVGVRNEQFF. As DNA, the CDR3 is TGTGCCAGCAGTGACTCGGTGGGAGTTAGAAATGAGCAGTTCTTC.

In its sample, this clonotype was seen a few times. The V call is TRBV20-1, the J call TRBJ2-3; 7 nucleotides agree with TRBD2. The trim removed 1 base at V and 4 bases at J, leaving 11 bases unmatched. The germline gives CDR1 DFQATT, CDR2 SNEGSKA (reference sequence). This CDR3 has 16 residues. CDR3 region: CSARALSSGVPDTQYF. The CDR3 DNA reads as TGCAGTGCTAGAGCCCTGTCTAGCGGTGTTCCAGATACGCAGTATTTT.

The CDR3 protein is CASSLGRAGRETQYF. CDR3 nucleotides: TGTGCCAGCAGCTTAGGCAGGGCGGGTCGAGAGACCCAGTACTTC. V and J are TRBV7-2 and TRBJ2-5; tentatively, D is TRBD1 or TRBD2 (5 bases each). The CDR3 covers 15 residues. Germline V lookup: CDR1 SGHTA, CDR2 FQGNSA. Trimming shortened V by 1 base and J by 4 bases, and 13 bases separated the two germline ends. The full variable domain, in which reference TRBV7-2 and TRBJ2-5 provide the parts outside the CDR3, is GAGVSQSPSNKVTEKGKDVELRCDPISGHTALYWYRQSLGQGLEFLIYFQGNSAPDKSGLPSDRFSAERTGGSVSTLTIQRTQQEDSAVYLCASSLGRAGRETQYFGPGTRLLVL.